This T cell receptor beta chain was found in a study of T cells expressing NK-cell markers (dated by TCRdb to between 2020 and 2021). Notes on the research overall: Eight donors provided sorted CD3+CD56+NKG2C+, CD3+CD56+NKG2C- and CD3+CD56-NKG2C+ T-cell subsets, whose TCR beta-chain repertoires were profiled. Seven of the eight sequenced donors were HCMV-seropositive and one was HCMV-seronegative. All eight donors whose samples were sequenced were randomly selected healthy volunteers, three of them men and five women. The libraries were sequenced on Illumina HiSeq 2000/2500, MiSeq or NextSeq, producing 2 x 150 bp reads.

CDR1 and CDR2, looked up from the germline V gene, are KGHSH and LQKENI. Inclusive of the bounding cysteine and phenylalanine, the CDR3 is 13 residues long. The entry carries no DNA sequence. The sequencer was an Illumina HiSeq 2000. 5'RACE template switching, by which a universal primer site and unique molecular identifiers were added, was used to make TCR beta cDNA libraries. Synthesis of cDNA was primed from the TCR beta constant segment and was followed by two consecutive PCR amplification steps. The paper's data handling went like this. MIGEC was used to demultiplex reads and group the reads by UMI, and MiTCR was used to assemble and quantify clonotypes. To remove erroneous sequences, TCR cDNA sequences were retained only when supported by two or more reads. The tcR package was used for downstream repertoire analysis, with clonotypes matched between fractions based on CDR3 nucleotide sequence plus V segment. VDJmatch was used to annotate antigen specificity against VDJdb, with one amino acid substitution in CDR3 permitted. TCRdb reprocessed the reads and lists each CDR3 protein sequence as a single entry, with no DNA. These V and J calls originate from TCRdb's pipeline instead of the authors' own analysis. The sample table records hundreds of thousands of distinct CDR3 sequences. The top ten clonotypes cover approximately 4% of the sample.

As to this clonotype: No antigen is known for it.

HCMV-specific IgG was detected in serum with a commercial ELISA kit to determine HCMV serostatus. Ficoll density gradient centrifugation was used to isolate peripheral blood mononuclear cells from blood. General findings and caveats noted by the study authors: In more than five donors, the dominant CD3+CD56+NKG2C+ clonotypes were found to rank among the top 10 CD8+ clonotypes and to make up about 1.0-7.5% of CD8+ T cells. Those dominant clonotypes were again the most abundant among CD3+CD56-NKG2C+ cells in a few donors, at about 28.3-60.1%. Whether the expanded NKG2C-expressing T cell clones were specific for HCMV antigens remained unclear.

The chain was built from TRBV18 and TRBJ1-1; the D call of TRBD1 rests on TCRdb alone, since no DNA is present to check it. The clonotype was recovered from a man between 18 and 35 years old in good health. Donor details come from another sample of the same person, matched by shared clones. Sample: blood T cells: a sorted CD56 or NKG2C T cell subset, CD4+ or CD8+ T cells, or bulk PBMC T cells (not recorded which). This receptor carries the CDR3 CASRMDSNTEAFF.